The sample holds many counts of the clone carrying this TCR beta chain. Trimming left V 2 bases short and J 3 bases short, with 13 bases between. The length of the CDR3 is 15 residues. Germline V gene data show CDR1 as KGHSH and CDR2 as LQKENI. The method was immunoSEQ multiplex PCR; TCRdb's version includes in-frame clones alone and lacks a portion of them. The sample contains roughly 180,000 clones, 86% of which appear only once. The data stem from a study of blood T cell repertoires in COVID-19. Turning to the study itself: Sample material is recorded as cDNA or gDNA derived from T cells, B-cell-depleted T cells, or PBMCs.

The receptor was isolated from a woman in her twenties or thirties who had recovered from COVID-19. V gene TRBV18 combines with J gene TRBJ1-2, with a weak D call TRBD1 (5 bases). Specimen: PBMCs or T cells enriched from blood (not recorded which). CDR3: CASSPGQGVHYGYTF. The DNA of the CDR3 is TGTGCCAGCTCACCAGGGCAGGGTGTCCACTATGGCTACACCTTC.